The T cell receptor beta chain described here comes from a study of cytomegalovirus exposure and HLA in healthy donors. The study ran its PCR with 60 Vbeta and 13 Jbeta primers. Original processing methods: About 10 million of 80 million or so unique TCR beta chains were shared, per a later count. Generated by immunoSEQ multiplex PCR, the TCRdb table keeps only in-frame clones and is missing some. The V and J calls and clone size come from that table; D and trimming were worked out from the DNA. Of 140,000 to 150,000 clones in the sample, 60% to 75% were seen once. Sequences were obtained from PBMCs. This receptor was taken from a man aged 25 to 45 in good health and CMV-seronegative.

CDR3 sequence: CASSLGRGYGYTF. CDR3 sequence (DNA): TGTGCCAGCAGCTTAGGCAGGGGGTATGGCTACACCTTC. The chain links TRBV7-3 to TRBJ1-2, with 7 nucleotides matching TRBD1. The CDR3 length is 13 residues. V shed 2 bases and J 5 bases; nucleotides not matched to a gene: 2. Looked up from germline, CDR1 is SGHTA and CDR2 is FQGTGA.